This T cell receptor beta chain was identified during a study of cytomegalovirus exposure and HLA in healthy donors. Across the whole study: Among the 398 genotyped donors, around 85% were placed in the Caucasian-associated ancestry cluster.

A multiplex PCR was run with 60 Vbeta primers and 13 Jbeta primers. Clones were read by immunoSEQ multiplex PCR, and TCRdb kept only the in-frame ones, dropping some. The sample has around 100,000 clones. Overall study findings and caveats: Per a later analysis, about 18,000 TCR beta sequences showed association with HLA alleles at 0.05 false discovery rate.

Concerning this clone: Its antigen is not known.

Germline lookup yields CDR1 SGHDN and CDR2 FVKESK. The CDR3 has 17 residues. V lost 0 bases and J 4 bases, leaving 18 bases between the germline ends. Sequences were obtained from PBMCs. The chain recombines TRBV14 with TRBJ1-2; D call uncertain. The receptor comes from a young man in good health and CMV-seronegative. This CDR3 is CASSQDRAGISGYGYTF. The CDR3 nucleotides read TGTGCCAGCAGCCAAGACCGGGCGGGAATCTCTGGCTATGGCTACACCTTC.